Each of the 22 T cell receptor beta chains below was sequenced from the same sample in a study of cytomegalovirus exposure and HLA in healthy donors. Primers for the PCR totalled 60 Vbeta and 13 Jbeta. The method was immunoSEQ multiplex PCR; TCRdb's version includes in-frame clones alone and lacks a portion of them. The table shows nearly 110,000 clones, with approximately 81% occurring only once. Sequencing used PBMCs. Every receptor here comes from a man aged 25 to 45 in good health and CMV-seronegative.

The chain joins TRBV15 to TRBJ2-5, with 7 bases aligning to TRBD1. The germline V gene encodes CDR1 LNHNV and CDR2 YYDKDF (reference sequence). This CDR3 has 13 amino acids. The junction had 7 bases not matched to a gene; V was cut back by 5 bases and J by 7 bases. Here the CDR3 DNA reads TGTGCCACCAGCCCTCGGGACAGCCGGACCCAGTACTTC. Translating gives CATSPRDSRTQYF. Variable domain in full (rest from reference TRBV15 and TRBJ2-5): DAMVIQNPRYQVTQFGKPVTLSCSQTLNHNVMYWYQQKSSQAPKLLFHYYDKDFNNEADTPDNFQSRRPNTSFCFLDIRSPGLGDTAMYLCATSPRDSRTQYFGPGTRLLVL.

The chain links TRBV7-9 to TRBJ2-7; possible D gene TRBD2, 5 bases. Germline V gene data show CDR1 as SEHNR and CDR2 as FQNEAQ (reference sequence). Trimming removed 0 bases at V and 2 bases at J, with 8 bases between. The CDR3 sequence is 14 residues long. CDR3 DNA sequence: TGTGCCAGCAGCTTAGCGGGAGCCACCTACGAGCAGTACTTC. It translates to CASSLAGATYEQYF. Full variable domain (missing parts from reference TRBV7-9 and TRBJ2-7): DTGVSQNPRHKITKRGQNVTFRCDPISEHNRLYWYRQTLGQGPEFLTYFQNEAQLEKSRLLSDRFSAERPKGSFSTLEIQRTEQGDSAMYLCASSLAGATYEQYFGPGTRLTVT.

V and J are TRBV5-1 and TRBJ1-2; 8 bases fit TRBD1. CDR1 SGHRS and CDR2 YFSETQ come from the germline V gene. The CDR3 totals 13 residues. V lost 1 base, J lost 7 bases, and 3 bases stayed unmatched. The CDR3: CASSLNRGSGYTF. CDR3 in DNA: TGCGCCAGCAGCTTGAACAGGGGGAGTGGCTACACCTTC. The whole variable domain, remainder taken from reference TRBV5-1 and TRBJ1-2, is KAGVTQTPRYLIKTRGQQVTLSCSPISGHRSVSWYQQTPGQGLQFLFEYFSETQRNKGNFPGRFSGRQFSNSRSEMNVSTLELGDSALYLCASSLNRGSGYTFGSGTRLTVV.

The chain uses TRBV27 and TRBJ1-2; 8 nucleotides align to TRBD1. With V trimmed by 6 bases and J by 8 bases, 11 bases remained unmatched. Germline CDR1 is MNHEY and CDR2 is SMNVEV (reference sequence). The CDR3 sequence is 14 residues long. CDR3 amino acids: CASSPRGRGQGYTF. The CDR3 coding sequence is TGTGCCAGCAGCCCCCGCGGCAGGGGGCAAGGCTACACCTTC.

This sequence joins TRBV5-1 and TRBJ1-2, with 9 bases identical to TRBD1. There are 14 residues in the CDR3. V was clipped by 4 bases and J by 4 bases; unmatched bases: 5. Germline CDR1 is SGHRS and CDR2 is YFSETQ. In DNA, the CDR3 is TGCGCCAGCAGCCAAACAGGGGGCGGCTATGGCTACACCTTC. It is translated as CASSQTGGGYGYTF.

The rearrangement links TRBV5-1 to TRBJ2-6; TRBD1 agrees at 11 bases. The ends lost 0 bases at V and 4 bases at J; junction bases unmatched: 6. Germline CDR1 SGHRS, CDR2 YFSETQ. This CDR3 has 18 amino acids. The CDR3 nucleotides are TGCGCCAGCAGCTTGGTAGGGACAGGGGGAACGGGGGCCAACGTCCTGACTTTC. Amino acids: CASSLVGTGGTGANVLTF.

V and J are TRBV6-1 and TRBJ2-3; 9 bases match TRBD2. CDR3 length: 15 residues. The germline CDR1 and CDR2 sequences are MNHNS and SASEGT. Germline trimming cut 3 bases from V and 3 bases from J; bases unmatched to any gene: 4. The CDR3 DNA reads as TGTGCCAGCAGTGAGGAAGCGGGAGGTACAGATACGCAGTATTTT. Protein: CASSEEAGGTDTQYF.

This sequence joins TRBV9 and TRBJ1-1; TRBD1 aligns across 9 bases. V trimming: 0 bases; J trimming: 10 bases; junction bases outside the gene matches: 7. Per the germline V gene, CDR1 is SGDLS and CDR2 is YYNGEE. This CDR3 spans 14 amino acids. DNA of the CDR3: TGTGCCAGCAGCGTAGACGGGACAGGGCCCCCAGCTTTCTTT. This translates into CASSVDGTGPPAFF.

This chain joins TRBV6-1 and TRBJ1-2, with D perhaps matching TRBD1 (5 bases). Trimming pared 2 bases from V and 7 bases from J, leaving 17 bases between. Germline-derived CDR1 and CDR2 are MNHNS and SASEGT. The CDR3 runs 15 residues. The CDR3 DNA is TGTGCCAGCAGTGAATCGGGGTGGGGGACTGGTGGCTACACCTTC. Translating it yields CASSESGWGTGGYTF.

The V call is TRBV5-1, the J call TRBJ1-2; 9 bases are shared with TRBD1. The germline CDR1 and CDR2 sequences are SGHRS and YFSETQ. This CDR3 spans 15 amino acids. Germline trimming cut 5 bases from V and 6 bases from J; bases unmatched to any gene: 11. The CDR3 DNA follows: TGCGCCAGCAGGACGGCCGGGACAGGGAACGATGGCTACACCTTC. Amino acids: CASRTAGTGNDGYTF. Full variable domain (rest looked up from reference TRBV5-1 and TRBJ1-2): KAGVTQTPRYLIKTRGQQVTLSCSPISGHRSVSWYQQTPGQGLQFLFEYFSETQRNKGNFPGRFSGRQFSNSRSEMNVSTLELGDSALYLCASRTAGTGNDGYTFGSGTRLTVV.

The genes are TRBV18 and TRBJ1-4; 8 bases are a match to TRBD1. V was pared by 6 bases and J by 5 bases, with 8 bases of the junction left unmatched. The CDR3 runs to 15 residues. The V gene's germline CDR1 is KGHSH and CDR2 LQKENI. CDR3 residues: CASSQDQGANEKLFF. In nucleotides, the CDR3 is TGTGCCAGCTCTCAGGATCAGGGGGCCAATGAAAAACTGTTTTTT.

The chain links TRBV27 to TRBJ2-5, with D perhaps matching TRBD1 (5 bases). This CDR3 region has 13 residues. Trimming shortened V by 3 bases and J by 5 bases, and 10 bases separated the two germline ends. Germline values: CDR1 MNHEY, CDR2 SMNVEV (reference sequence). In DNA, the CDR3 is TGTGCCAGCAGTTTTCAGGGTCCGGAGACCCAGTACTTC. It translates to CASSFQGPETQYF.

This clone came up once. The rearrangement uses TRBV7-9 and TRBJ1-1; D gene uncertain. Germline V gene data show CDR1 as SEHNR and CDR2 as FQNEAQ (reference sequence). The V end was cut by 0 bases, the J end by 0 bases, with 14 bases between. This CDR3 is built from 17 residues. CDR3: CASSLAPHGELNTEAFF. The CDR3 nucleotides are TGTGCCAGCAGCTTAGCCCCGCACGGAGAATTGAACACTGAAGCTTTCTTT.

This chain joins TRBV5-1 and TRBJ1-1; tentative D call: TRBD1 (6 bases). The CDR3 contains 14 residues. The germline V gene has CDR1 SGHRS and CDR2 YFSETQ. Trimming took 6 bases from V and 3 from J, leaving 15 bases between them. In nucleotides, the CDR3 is TGCGCCAGCACCCTCCAGGGGTGGGACACTGAAGCTTTCTTT. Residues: CASTLQGWDTEAFF.

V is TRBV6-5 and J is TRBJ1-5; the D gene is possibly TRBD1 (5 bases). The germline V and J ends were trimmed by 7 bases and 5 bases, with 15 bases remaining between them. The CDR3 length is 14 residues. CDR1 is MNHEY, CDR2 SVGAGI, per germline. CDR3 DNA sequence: TGTGCCAGCACTCCATCAGGGTCCCATCAGCCCCAGCATTTT. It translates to CASTPSGSHQPQHF.

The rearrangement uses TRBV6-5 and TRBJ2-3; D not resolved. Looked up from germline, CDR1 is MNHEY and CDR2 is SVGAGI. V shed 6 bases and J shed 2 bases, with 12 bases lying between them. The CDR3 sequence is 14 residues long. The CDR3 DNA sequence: TGTGCCAGCAGCCCACAGAGATACACAGATACGCAGTATTTT. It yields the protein CASSPQRYTDTQYF.

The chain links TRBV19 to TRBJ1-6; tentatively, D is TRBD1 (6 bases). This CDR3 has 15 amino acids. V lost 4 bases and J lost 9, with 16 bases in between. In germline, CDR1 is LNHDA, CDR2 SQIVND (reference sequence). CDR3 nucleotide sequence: TGTGCCAGTAGTAATGCAGGGGAACGGATTTCACCCCTCCACTTT. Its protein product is CASSNAGERISPLHF. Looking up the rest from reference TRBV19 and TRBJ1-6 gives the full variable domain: DGGITQSPKYLFRKEGQNVTLSCEQNLNHDAMYWYRQDPGQGLRLIYYSQIVNDFQKGDIAEGYSVSREKKESFPLTVTSAQKNPTAFYLCASSNAGERISPLHFGNGTRLTVT.

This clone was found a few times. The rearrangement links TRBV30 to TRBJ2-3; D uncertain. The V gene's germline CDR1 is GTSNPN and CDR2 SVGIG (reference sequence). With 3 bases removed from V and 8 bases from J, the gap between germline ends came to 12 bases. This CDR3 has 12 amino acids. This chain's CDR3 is CAWSDSSGTQYF. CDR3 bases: TGTGCCTGGAGCGACTCCTCCGGTACGCAGTATTTT.

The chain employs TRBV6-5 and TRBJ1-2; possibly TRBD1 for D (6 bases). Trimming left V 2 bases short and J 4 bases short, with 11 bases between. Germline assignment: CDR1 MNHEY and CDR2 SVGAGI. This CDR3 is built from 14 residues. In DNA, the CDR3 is TGTGCCAGCAGTTACGATCAGGGGTTCTATGGCTACACCTTC. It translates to CASSYDQGFYGYTF.

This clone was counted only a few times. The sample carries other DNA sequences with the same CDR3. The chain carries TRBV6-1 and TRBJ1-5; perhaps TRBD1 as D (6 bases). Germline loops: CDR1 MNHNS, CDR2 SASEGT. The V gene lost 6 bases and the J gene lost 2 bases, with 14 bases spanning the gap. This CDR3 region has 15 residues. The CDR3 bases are TGTGCCAGCAGCCAAGGGGCAGGGGGCAATCAGCCCCAGCATTTT. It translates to CASSQGAGGNQPQHF.

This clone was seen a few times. The CDR3 DNA reads as TGTGCCAACAGGGACAGGCAAAACACTGAAGCTTTCTTT. Its translation: CANRDRQNTEAFF. The rearrangement uses TRBV10-3 and TRBJ1-1, with 8 bases lining up with TRBD1. CDR1 is ENHRY and CDR2 is SYGVKD in the germline V gene. The V and J ends lost 10 bases and 2 bases, in that order; junction bases with no gene match: 6. The CDR3 is 13 amino acids.

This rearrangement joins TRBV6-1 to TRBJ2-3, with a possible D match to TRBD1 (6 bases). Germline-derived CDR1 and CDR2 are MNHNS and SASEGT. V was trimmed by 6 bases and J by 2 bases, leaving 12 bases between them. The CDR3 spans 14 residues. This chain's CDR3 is CASSEGHHTDTQYF. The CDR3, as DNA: TGTGCCAGCAGCGAGGGACACCACACAGATACGCAGTATTTT.